This entry lists 22 T cell receptor beta chains sequenced from one sample in a study of blood T cell repertoires in COVID-19. Sequencing was performed with immunoSEQ multiplex PCR; in TCRdb, only in-frame clones are kept and a portion is missing. The top ten hold about 8.6% of the sample, which has a few hundred thousand clones, approximately 88% seen once. Sequenced sample: peripheral blood. The receptor set was obtained from a man younger than 30 with active or convalescent COVID-19.

This clone showed up just once. The chain employs TRBV6-6 and TRBJ1-5; D call uncertain. V lost 7 bases and J 2 bases, leaving 6 bases between the germline ends. The CDR3 runs to 12 residues. CDR1 and CDR2 (germline): MNHNY, SVGAGI (reference sequence). This CDR3 is CASTGGNQPQHF. In DNA, the CDR3 is TGTGCCAGCACGGGTGGCAATCAGCCCCAGCATTTT.

This chain connects TRBV18 to TRBJ2-1; D might be TRBD1 (5 bases). CDR3 size: 16 residues. Germline lookup yields CDR1 KGHSH and CDR2 LQKENI. The V end was cut by 6 bases, the J end by 2 bases, with 17 bases between. The CDR3: CASSPGADYPYNEQFF. The CDR3 region has the DNA TGTGCCAGCTCCCCTGGGGCAGATTACCCCTACAATGAGCAGTTCTTC.

The chain carries TRBV6-5 and TRBJ2-6, with TRBD1 matching over 8 bases. CDR1 and CDR2 from the germline V gene are MNHEY and SVGAGI. The CDR3 is 14 residues long. J lost 2 bases, V lost 6 bases, and 0 bases had no gene match. CDR3 protein: CASRDRAGANVLTF. The CDR3 coding sequence is TGTGCCAGCAGGGACAGGGCTGGGGCCAACGTCCTGACTTTC.

Remarks on this clone: The germline gene is not matched at one end of the junction; a read error may be the cause. V and J are TRBV4-1 and TRBJ2-7; D perhaps matches TRBD2 (6 bases). The CDR3 is 13 residues long. Per the germline V gene, CDR1 is MGHRA and CDR2 is YSYEKL. CDR3 sequence: CVSSPGGEYEQYF. The DNA of the CDR3 is TGCGTCAGCAGCCCTGGAGGGGAGTACGAGCAGTACTTC.

This clone showed up just once. This chain uses TRBV20-1 with TRBJ2-7, with TRBD1 identical over 8 bases. The CDR3 extends over 16 amino acids. Germline trimming cut 3 bases from V and 0 bases from J; bases unmatched to any gene: 10. CDR1 is DFQATT and CDR2 is SNEGSKA in the germline V gene (reference sequence). CDR3 nucleotide sequence: TGCAGTGCTAGTAGACAGGGGCGGGGAAGCTCCTACGAGCAGTACTTC. Encoded protein: CSASRQGRGSSYEQYF.

The chain links TRBV27 to TRBJ2-7; TRBD1 is a possible D gene (8 bases). Germline lookup yields CDR1 MNHEY and CDR2 SMNVEV (reference sequence). The CDR3 has 15 residues. V was clipped by 2 bases and J by 3 bases, with 14 bases between them. The CDR3 nucleotides read TGTGCCAGCAGTTTAACAGGGGGGGTGAGCTACGAGCAGTACTTC. Residues: CASSLTGGVSYEQYF.

As for this clone: This specimen includes other DNA sequences encoding the same CDR3. The chain combines TRBV7-8 with TRBJ1-3; possibly TRBD1 for D (5 bases). Germline lookup yields CDR1 SGHVS and CDR2 FQNEAQ. Trimming took off 4 bases at V and 4 bases at J, with 8 bases between the two ends. This CDR3 contains 13 residues. The CDR3 spells CASSSGSGNTIYF. CDR3 sequence (DNA): TGTGCCAGCAGCTCAGGGTCCGGAAACACCATATATTTT. Full variable domain (rest looked up from reference TRBV7-8 and TRBJ1-3): GAGVSQSPRYKVAKRGQDVALRCDPISGHVSLFWYQQALGQGPEFLTYFQNEAQLDKSGLPSDRFFAERPEGSVSTLKIQRTQQEDSAVYLCASSSGSGNTIYFGEGSWLTVV.

The chain has TRBV19 and TRBJ1-1, with TRBD1 identical over 11 bases. V shed 5 bases and J 8 bases; nucleotides not matched to a gene: 10. CDR1 is LNHDA and CDR2 is SQIVND in the germline V gene (reference sequence). The CDR3 is 15 amino acids. The CDR3 bases are TGTGCCAGTAGTCCCCGGGACAGGGGGAGCTTAGAAGCTTTCTTT. Its translation is CASSPRDRGSLEAFF.

V usage is TRBV9 and J usage is TRBJ2-5; D is perhaps TRBD2 (5 bases). The ends were cut back, 0 bases at V and 3 bases at J, with 12 bases in the middle. The length of the CDR3 is 15 residues. CDR1 and CDR2 from the germline V gene are SGDLS and YYNGEE. In DNA form, the CDR3 reads TGTGCCAGCAGCGTAGCCCCTGAGGGTGAAGAGACCCAGTACTTC. Amino acid sequence: CASSVAPEGEETQYF.

The chain has TRBV4-3 and TRBJ2-5; D not certain. The CDR3 is 15 residues long. Trimming cost V 1 base and J 4 bases, with 13 bases left between them. The V gene's germline CDR1 is LGHNA and CDR2 YSLEER. The CDR3 spells CASSQGIGGSETQYF. In DNA, the CDR3 is TGCGCCAGCAGCCAAGGAATCGGCGGTTCAGAGACCCAGTACTTC.

The V gene is TRBV5-1, the J gene TRBJ2-7; D is perhaps TRBD1 (6 bases). The germline V gene has CDR1 SGHRS and CDR2 YFSETQ. V lost 0 bases and J lost 5, with 15 bases in between. The CDR3 has 15 residues. As DNA, the CDR3 is TGCGCCAGCAGCTTGGGGGCAGGGGTGTCCCACGAGCAGTACTTC. As protein: CASSLGAGVSHEQYF.

The chain joins TRBV2 to TRBJ2-5; D possibly corresponds to TRBD2 (6 bases). V lost 8 bases, J lost 3 bases, and 13 bases lay in between. This CDR3 has 13 residues. CDR1 is SNHLY and CDR2 is FYNNEI in the germline V gene. CDR3 amino acids: CASLFGGEETQYF. As DNA, the CDR3 is TGTGCCAGCTTGTTCGGGGGAGAAGAGACCCAGTACTTC.

Only a few counts were recorded for this clone. The chain carries TRBV15 and TRBJ1-5; 7 positions match TRBD1. Germline assignment: CDR1 LNHNV and CDR2 YYDKDF (reference sequence). V lost 5 bases, J lost 7 bases, and 11 bases stayed unmatched. The CDR3 contains 15 residues. CDR3 amino acids: CATSEPQGIGQPQHF. In nucleotides, the CDR3 is TGTGCCACCAGCGAACCACAGGGGATCGGGCAGCCCCAGCATTTT.

This rearrangement joins TRBV27 to TRBJ1-1, with D possibly being TRBD1 (6 bases). This CDR3 has 18 residues. V lost 0 bases to trimming and J lost 1 base, with 18 bases between them. Germline loops: CDR1 MNHEY, CDR2 SMNVEV (reference sequence). CDR3 in DNA: TGTGCCAGCAGTTTATCGGCTTTTAGGAGGACAGCGAACACTGAAGCTTTCTTT. It translates to CASSLSAFRRTANTEAFF.

The chain employs TRBV5-5 and TRBJ1-5, with 8 bases matching TRBD1. This CDR3 is built from 18 residues. Per the germline V gene, CDR1 is SGHKS and CDR2 is YYEKEE (reference sequence). V was pared by 0 bases and J by 0 bases, with 8 bases of the junction left unmatched. The CDR3 bases are TGTGCCAGCAGCTTGGGTGGACAGGGATCTTATAGCAATCAGCCCCAGCATTTT. This translates into CASSLGGQGSYSNQPQHF.

The table lists this clone with a count of one. V is TRBV2 and J is TRBJ1-5, with TRBD1 as a possible D gene (5 bases). The germline gives CDR1 SNHLY, CDR2 FYNNEI. Trimming stripped 3 bases from V and 4 bases from J, with 7 bases between. The CDR3 is 13 residues long. The CDR3 reads CASSDRTNQPQHF. CDR3 bases: TGTGCCAGCAGTGACAGGACAAATCAGCCCCAGCATTTT.

The rearrangement joins TRBV24-1 to TRBJ2-2; 7 positions agree with TRBD1. Germline V gives CDR1 KGHDR, CDR2 SFDVKD. V was pared by 5 bases and J by 3 bases, with 11 bases of the junction left unmatched. This CDR3 contains 17 residues. The CDR3 DNA reads as TGTGCCACCAGTGGTTCACCGGGAACAGGGGACACCGGGGAGCTGTTTTTT. Translating gives CATSGSPGTGDTGELFF.

V gene TRBV7-8 combines with J gene TRBJ2-7; 11 nucleotides line up with TRBD2. This CDR3 region has 14 residues. With 5 bases clipped from V and 4 bases from J, the junction kept 4 bases outside the gene matches. Per the germline V gene, CDR1 is SGHVS and CDR2 is FQNEAQ. CDR3: CASSQLAGAYEQYF. The CDR3, as DNA: TGTGCCAGCAGCCAACTAGCGGGGGCATACGAGCAGTACTTC.

This chain connects TRBV2 to TRBJ1-4; the D gene is possibly TRBD1 (6 bases). This CDR3 is 18 amino acids long. Germline values: CDR1 SNHLY, CDR2 FYNNEI. V lost 4 bases, J lost 0 bases, and 18 bases lay in between. In DNA, the CDR3 is TGTGCCAGCAGTGGTATATCCCGGGACACCGCAACTAATGAAAAACTGTTTTTT. Translating it yields CASSGISRDTATNEKLFF.

The chain is built from TRBV7-9 and TRBJ2-1; the D gene is possibly TRBD1 (5 bases). V dropped 2 bases and J dropped 6 bases, with 8 bases sitting between them. CDR3 length equals 13 residues. The V gene's germline CDR1 is SEHNR and CDR2 FQNEAQ (reference sequence). DNA of the CDR3: TGTGCCAGCAGCTTACCGGACACCAATGAGCAGTTCTTC. Translating it yields CASSLPDTNEQFF.

The V call is TRBV5-1, the J call TRBJ1-3; D call uncertain. Germline CDR1 SGHRS, CDR2 YFSETQ. This CDR3 spans 16 amino acids. Trimming stripped 0 bases from V and 0 bases from J, with 10 bases between. The CDR3 coding sequence is TGCGCCAGCAGCTTGGCCCGGGGTGGCTCTGGAAACACCATATATTTT. Translation gives CASSLARGGSGNTIYF. The entire variable domain, with the rest obtained from reference TRBV5-1 and TRBJ1-3, is as follows: KAGVTQTPRYLIKTRGQQVTLSCSPISGHRSVSWYQQTPGQGLQFLFEYFSETQRNKGNFPGRFSGRQFSNSRSEMNVSTLELGDSALYLCASSLARGGSGNTIYFGEGSWLTVV.

The chain employs TRBV4-3 and TRBJ2-3; 7 nucleotides agree with TRBD2. The CDR3 is 15 amino acids. Per the germline V gene, CDR1 is LGHNA and CDR2 is YSLEER. The junction had 7 bases not matched to a gene; V was cut back by 3 bases and J by 4 bases. The CDR3 sequence is CASSQSGDVADTQYF. The CDR3 nucleotides read TGCGCCAGCAGCCAGAGCGGGGATGTAGCAGATACGCAGTATTTT.